This note documents a single TCR beta chain sequence. Its specificity is not known. The sample originates from a study of Graves' ophthalmopathy and Graves' hyperthyroidism. Study-level results: Also, most clonotypes expanded in the thyroid above 0.001 frequency appeared in blood. Ophthalmopathy versus stable hyperthyroidism: 13-signature model gave just under 90% sensitivity, less than 83% specificity.

TCR beta CDR3 regions were amplified from RNA transcripts. HTBI primers were employed in first-round RT-PCR, then a second-round multiplex PCR followed. TCRdb re-called the multiplex PCR reads with MiXCR, one entry per CDR3 protein. Of over a million distinct CDR3 sequences in the sample, less than 45% were seen once. Exclusion applied to patients with other autoimmune diseases, uncontrolled infections, pregnancy or lactation. This TCR derives from an adult man with Graves' hyperthyroidism. The sequenced sample consisted of peripheral blood or thyroid tissue (not recorded which).

CDR3 protein: CATSPAGGQGAGEAFF. The CDR3 region has the DNA TGTGCCACCAGCCCCGCGGGGGGACAGGGGGCCGGAGAAGCTTTCTTT. The chain is built from TRBV15 and TRBJ1-1; 12 nucleotides agree with TRBD1. CDR3 length: 16 residues. Germline V lookup: CDR1 LNHNV, CDR2 YYDKDF (reference sequence). J lost 8 bases, V lost 5 bases, and 12 bases had no gene match.